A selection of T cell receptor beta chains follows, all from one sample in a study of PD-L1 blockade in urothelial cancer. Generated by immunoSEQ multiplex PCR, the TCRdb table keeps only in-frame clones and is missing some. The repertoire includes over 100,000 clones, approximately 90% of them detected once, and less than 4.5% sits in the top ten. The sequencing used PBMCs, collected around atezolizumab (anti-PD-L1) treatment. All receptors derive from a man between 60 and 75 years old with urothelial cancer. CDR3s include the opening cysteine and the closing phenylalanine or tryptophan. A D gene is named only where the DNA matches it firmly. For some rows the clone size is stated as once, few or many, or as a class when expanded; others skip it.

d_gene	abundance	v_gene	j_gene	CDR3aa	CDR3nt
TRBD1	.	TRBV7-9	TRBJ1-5	CASSLAGTANSNQPQHF	TGTGCCAGCAGCTTAGCGGGGACAGCTAATAGCAATCAGCCCCAGCATTTT
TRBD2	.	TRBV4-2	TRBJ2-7	CASSQGLAGGPRKVSEQYF	TGTGCCAGCAGCCAAGGCCTAGCGGGAGGGCCCCGTAAAGTAAGCGAGCAGTACTTC
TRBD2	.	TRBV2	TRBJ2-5	CASSASGLAGEETQYF	TGTGCCAGCAGTGCCTCGGGACTAGCGGGGGAAGAGACCCAGTACTTC
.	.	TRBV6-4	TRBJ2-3	CASSDGGASTDTQYF	TGTGCCAGCAGTGACGGGGGGGCAAGCACAGATACGCAGTATTTT
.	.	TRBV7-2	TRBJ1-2	CASSLSSYNYGYTF	TGTGCCAGCAGCTTATCCAGTTATAACTATGGCTACACCTTC
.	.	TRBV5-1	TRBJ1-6	CASSLGGPNSPLHF	TGCGCCAGCAGCCTGGGGGGCCCTAATTCACCCCTCCACTTT
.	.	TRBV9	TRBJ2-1	CASSSRRENEQFF	TGTGCCAGCAGCTCGCGCAGGGAAAATGAGCAGTTCTTC
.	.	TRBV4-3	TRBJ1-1	CASSQGTSLSGTEAFF	TGCGCCAGCAGCCAAGGCACCAGCTTATCGGGAACTGAAGCTTTCTTT
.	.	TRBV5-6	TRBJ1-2	CASSLALTVYGYTF	TGTGCCAGCAGCTTGGCTTTAACAGTCTATGGCTACACCTTC
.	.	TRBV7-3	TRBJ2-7	CASSLSSAVGSYEQYF	TGTGCCAGCAGCTTATCTAGCGCCGTTGGGTCCTACGAGCAGTACTTC
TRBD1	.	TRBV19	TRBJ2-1	CASSTTGTEQFF	TGTGCCAGTAGTACGACAGGGACTGAGCAGTTCTTC
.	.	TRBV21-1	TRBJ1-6	CASSKWDRGLSYNSPLHF	TGTGCCAGCAGCAAATGGGACAGGGGGCTATCCTATAATTCACCCCTCCACTTT
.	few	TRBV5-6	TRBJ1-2	CASSPPLWANYGYTF	TGTGCCAGCAGCCCCCCCCTTTGGGCCAACTATGGCTACACCTTC
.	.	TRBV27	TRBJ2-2	CASSLIGPNTGELFF	TGTGCCAGCAGCCTCATCGGTCCGAACACCGGGGAGCTGTTTTTT
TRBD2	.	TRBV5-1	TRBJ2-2	CASTPAGGPTGELFF	TGCGCCAGCACGCCGGCGGGGGGGCCCACCGGGGAGCTGTTTTTT
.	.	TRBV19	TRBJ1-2	CASSIAGSNYGYTF	TGTGCCAGTAGTATAGCAGGCAGTAACTATGGCTACACCTTC
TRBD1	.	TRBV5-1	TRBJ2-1	CASSLAQGTGINEQFF	TGCGCCAGCAGCTTGGCGCAGGGGACAGGGATCAATGAGCAGTTCTTC
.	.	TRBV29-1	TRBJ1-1	CSVNTGLVEAFF	TGCAGCGTCAATACAGGTCTCGTTGAAGCTTTCTTT
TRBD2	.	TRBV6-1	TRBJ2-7	CASSDGTSDAYEQYF	TGTGCCAGCAGTGACGGGACTAGCGACGCCTACGAGCAGTACTTC
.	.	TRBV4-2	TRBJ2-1	CASSQDRGSYNEQFF	TGTGCCAGCAGCCAAGACAGGGGCTCCTACAATGAGCAGTTCTTC
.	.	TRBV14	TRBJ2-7	CASSQAGHEQYF	TGTGCCAGCAGCCAAGCGGGTCACGAGCAGTACTTC
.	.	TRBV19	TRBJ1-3	CASSVAGHSGNTIYF	TGTGCCAGTAGTGTGGCGGGGCACTCTGGAAACACCATATATTTT
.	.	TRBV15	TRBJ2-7	CATSRDYAYEQYF	TGTGCCACCAGCAGGGACTATGCCTACGAGCAGTACTTC
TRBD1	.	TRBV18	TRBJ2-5	CASSRNLQGAGETQYF	TGTGCCAGCTCACGGAATCTACAGGGGGCCGGGGAGACCCAGTACTTC
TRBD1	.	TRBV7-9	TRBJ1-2	CASSQRQGESYRYTF	TGTGCCAGCAGCCAAAGACAGGGGGAAAGTTATCGGTACACCTTC
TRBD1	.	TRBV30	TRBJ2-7	CAWMKVDRSSYEQYF	TGTGCCTGGATGAAAGTGGACAGGAGCTCCTACGAGCAGTACTTC